The next 2 T cell receptor beta chains were all read from a single sample in a study of type 1 regulatory T cells. Antigens for these TCRs are unknown. Each CDR3 protein is one row after TCRdb ran MiXCR on the reads. The sample shows tens of thousands of distinct CDR3 sequences, 9.5% to 15% of them seen only once. The sample was cultured non-Tr1 T cells, either the whole culture or a sorted T cell fraction (not recorded which). These receptors originate from a human donor in good health.

This clonotype was observed a few times. This chain links TRBV20-1 with TRBJ1-1; no clear D gene. The CDR3 totals 14 residues. Deletions cut 0 bases from V and 3 bases from J, with 11 bases between. Germline assignment: CDR1 DFQATT and CDR2 SNEGSKA (reference sequence). This CDR3 reads CSARDRAPHTEAFF. In DNA, the CDR3 is TGCAGTGCTAGAGATAGGGCCCCACACACTGAAGCTTTCTTT.

The table lists this clonotype with a few counts. The CDR3 spells CSVRTGPSTDTQYF. The CDR3 region has the DNA TGCAGCGTCCGGACAGGCCCTAGCACAGATACGCAGTATTTT. The chain recombines TRBV29-1 with TRBJ2-3, with 7 bases matching TRBD1. This CDR3 is 14 amino acids long. Losses at the gene ends were 6 bases for V and 0 bases for J; bases not matched to a gene: 6. Germline V gives CDR1 SQVTM, CDR2 ANQGSEA.